These T cell receptor beta chains were read from a single sample in a study of T cell responses to AZD1222 COVID-19 vaccine. Sequencing used immunoSEQ multiplex PCR; TCRdb keeps in-frame clones, though not all of them. This sample carries roughly 120,000 clones, around 93% of them seen once, and the ten largest clones take under 9%. Source: peripheral blood, taken 28 days after the second AZD1222 dose. Every receptor here comes from an adult who received the AZD1222 COVID-19 vaccine. The CDR3 runs from the conserved cysteine through the conserved F or W. D genes are given only for firm matches. For some rows the clone size is stated as once, few or many, or as a class when expanded; others skip it.

d_call: -
j_call: TRBJ1-4
v_call: TRBV4-1
clone_size: -
cdr3_nt: TGCGCCAGCAGCCAAGATGTTAAGTCGGGCAATAAACTGTTTTTT
cdr3_aa: CASSQDVKSGNKLFF

d_call: TRBD1
j_call: TRBJ1-2
v_call: TRBV4-1
clone_size: -
cdr3_nt: TGCGCCAGCAGCCAAGGGGACAGGGCAGGGAGTGGCTACACCTTC
cdr3_aa: CASSQGDRAGSGYTF

d_call: -
j_call: TRBJ1-1
v_call: TRBV20-1
clone_size: once
cdr3_nt: TGCAGTGCTAGTCCCCCAGGGCAAGCTGAAGCTTTCTTT
cdr3_aa: CSASPPGQAEAFF

d_call: -
j_call: TRBJ2-5
v_call: TRBV2
clone_size: -
cdr3_nt: TGTGCCAGCAGTGAAGCGCACGCAGGGTGGGAGACCCAGTACTTC
cdr3_aa: CASSEAHAGWETQYF

d_call: -
j_call: TRBJ2-7
v_call: TRBV6-1
clone_size: -
cdr3_nt: TGTGCCAGCAGTGAAGCTCTCACTCCCGCCTACGAGCAGTACTTC
cdr3_aa: CASSEALTPAYEQYF

d_call: TRBD1
j_call: TRBJ2-1
v_call: TRBV6-6
clone_size: -
cdr3_nt: TGTGCCAGCAGTTACGAGACAGGGATATACAATGAGCAGTTCTTC
cdr3_aa: CASSYETGIYNEQFF

d_call: -
j_call: TRBJ1-6
v_call: TRBV19
clone_size: -
cdr3_nt: TGTGCCAGTAGTATAGAGTGGGATGGAAATTCACCCCTCCACTTT
cdr3_aa: CASSIEWDGNSPLHF

d_call: -
j_call: TRBJ1-2
v_call: TRBV4-1
clone_size: -
cdr3_nt: TGCGCCAGCAGCCAATTACAGGGAGTGGGCTATGGCTACACCTTC
cdr3_aa: CASSQLQGVGYGYTF

d_call: -
j_call: TRBJ2-1
v_call: TRBV6-6
clone_size: -
cdr3_nt: TGTGCCAGCAGCACCTATGCGAATGAGCAGTTCTTC
cdr3_aa: CASSTYANEQFF

d_call: -
j_call: TRBJ2-2
v_call: TRBV24-1
clone_size: -
cdr3_nt: TGTGCCACCAGTACTTACTCCGGGGAGCTGTTTTTT
cdr3_aa: CATSTYSGELFF

d_call: -
j_call: TRBJ1-4
v_call: TRBV25-1
clone_size: -
cdr3_nt: TGTGCCAGCAGTGAGGAGACAGTTCTAATGAAAAAACTGTTTTTT
cdr3_aa: CASSEETVLMKKLFF

d_call: TRBD2
j_call: TRBJ2-1
v_call: TRBV20-1
clone_size: -
cdr3_nt: TGCAGTGCCGGGACTAAAAATGAGCAGTTCTTC
cdr3_aa: CSAGTKNEQFF

d_call: -
j_call: TRBJ1-6
v_call: TRBV5-6
clone_size: -
cdr3_nt: TGTGCCAGCAGCTTACGGGCGGCGTCCCTCCACTTT
cdr3_aa: CASSLRAASLHF

d_call: -
j_call: TRBJ2-5
v_call: TRBV18
clone_size: -
cdr3_nt: TGTGCCAGCTCACCCAGGGTCCAAGAGACCCAGTACTTC
cdr3_aa: CASSPRVQETQYF

d_call: TRBD1
j_call: TRBJ1-5
v_call: TRBV7-8
clone_size: -
cdr3_nt: TGTGCCAGCAGCCAAGGACAGGGGGGGTCCAATCAGCCCCAGCATTTT
cdr3_aa: CASSQGQGGSNQPQHF

d_call: -
j_call: TRBJ1-3
v_call: TRBV4-1
clone_size: -
cdr3_nt: TGCGCCAGCAGCCAAGGAGGGATAAGCTCTGGAAACACCATATATTTT
cdr3_aa: CASSQGGISSGNTIYF

d_call: -
j_call: TRBJ1-4
v_call: TRBV21-1
clone_size: -
cdr3_nt: TGTGCCAGCCCCAGAGGGGACAATCATGAAAAACTGTTTTTT
cdr3_aa: CASPRGDNHEKLFF

d_call: -
j_call: TRBJ1-5
v_call: TRBV5-3
clone_size: -
cdr3_nt: TGTGCCAGAAGCTCCCTTAGGGGGAGCAATCAGCCCCAGCATTTT
cdr3_aa: CARSSLRGSNQPQHF

d_call: -
j_call: TRBJ1-6
v_call: TRBV6-5
clone_size: -
cdr3_nt: TGTGCCAGCAGTTATCTGGATCCCCCGACCCTCCACTTT
cdr3_aa: CASSYLDPPTLHF

d_call: -
j_call: TRBJ1-1
v_call: TRBV7-2
clone_size: -
cdr3_nt: TGTGCCAGCAGCTCTACAGTTGGTGTTTGGGTGGAAGCTTTCTTT
cdr3_aa: CASSSTVGVWVEAFF

d_call: TRBD1
j_call: TRBJ2-6
v_call: TRBV25-1
clone_size: -
cdr3_nt: TGTGCCAGCAGTGAGAACAGGGGGCCTGGTGGGGCCAACGTCCTGACTTTC
cdr3_aa: CASSENRGPGGANVLTF

d_call: TRBD1
j_call: TRBJ2-5
v_call: TRBV6-5
clone_size: -
cdr3_nt: TGTGCCAGCAGTTCACAGGGGGCTCAAGAGACCCAGTACTTC
cdr3_aa: CASSSQGAQETQYF

d_call: -
j_call: TRBJ2-1
v_call: TRBV27
clone_size: -
cdr3_nt: TGTGCCAGCAGATATGACGCACGGAACTACAATGAGCAGTTCTTC
cdr3_aa: CASRYDARNYNEQFF

d_call: -
j_call: TRBJ2-5
v_call: TRBV7-9
clone_size: -
cdr3_nt: TGTGCCAGCAGCTTGCCCCAGCAAGAGACCCAGTACTTC
cdr3_aa: CASSLPQQETQYF

d_call: TRBD2
j_call: TRBJ2-1
v_call: TRBV19
clone_size: -
cdr3_nt: TGTGCCAGTACTGGGGCTAGCGGGACTTACAATGAGCAGTTCTTC
cdr3_aa: CASTGASGTYNEQFF

d_call: TRBD1
j_call: TRBJ1-2
v_call: TRBV13
clone_size: -
cdr3_nt: TGTGCCAGCAGCTTTATCCGGACAGGCCGGAATTACTATGGCTACACCTTC
cdr3_aa: CASSFIRTGRNYYGYTF

d_call: TRBD1
j_call: TRBJ1-2
v_call: TRBV28
clone_size: -
cdr3_nt: TGTGCCAGCAGTACGACAGGGGGGTTCCCCTATGGCTACACCTTC
cdr3_aa: CASSTTGGFPYGYTF

d_call: -
j_call: TRBJ1-1
v_call: TRBV28
clone_size: -
cdr3_nt: TGTGCCAGCAGTTTAAGCTGGCGGGGTGAAGCTTTCTTT
cdr3_aa: CASSLSWRGEAFF

d_call: TRBD2
j_call: TRBJ2-3
v_call: TRBV5-4
clone_size: -
cdr3_nt: TGTGCCAGCAGCGTGCAACTAGCGGGGGTCCTCACAGATACGCAGTATTTT
cdr3_aa: CASSVQLAGVLTDTQYF

d_call: -
j_call: TRBJ2-1
v_call: TRBV5-1
clone_size: -
cdr3_nt: TGCGCCAGCAGCTTGGGGGCTAGCGCACATGAGCAGTTCTTC
cdr3_aa: CASSLGASAHEQFF